The present T cell receptor (beta chain) was sequenced within a study of glioma-infiltrating T cells after dendritic cell vaccination. Some clones are missing from TCRdb's copy, which holds only in-frame ones; the method was immunoSEQ multiplex PCR. This table has under 130,000 clones, about 90% appearing once. The time point denotes: after dendritic cell vaccination, including at tumor progression/relapse. Isocitrate dehydrogenase mutation was absent in all glioblastoma patients. Sequencing was performed on blood, taken after dendritic cell vaccination. The origin of this receptor is a human donor with glioblastoma.

The DNA of the CDR3 is TGTGCCAGCAGCTTGCGACTAGCGGGAGGCAATGAGCAGTTCTTC. This encodes CASSLRLAGGNEQFF. The rearrangement links TRBV11-3 to TRBJ2-1; 13 positions agree with TRBD2. CDR1 SGHNT and CDR2 YENEEA come from the germline V gene. V lost 3 bases to trimming and J lost 6 bases; unmatched junction nucleotides: 2. The CDR3 is 15 amino acids.